This record looks at one T cell receptor (beta chain) sequence and its context. There is no known antigen for this receptor. Base qualities are not provided; no much larger clone lies one nucleotide away. The data were produced on an Illumina HiSeq 2000. TCR beta chain libraries were generated by multiplex PCR amplification. The amplified TCR beta chain products were analyzed by high-throughput sequencing. The raw public data were reprocessed by TCRdb itself: fastp quality trimming at Q25, MiXCR clonotype calling, in-frame beta chains only. CDR3 protein sequences are deduplicated, and each keeps its most common genes and DNA. The sample table contains about 180,000 distinct CDR3 sequences; only one count was recorded for approximately 30% of them. The ten top clones hold roughly 4.5% of the sample. The record originates from a study of breast tumors, draining lymph nodes, adjacent tissues (dated by TCRdb to between 2015 and 2016). Background on the whole study: Breast cancer patients provided tumor, adjacent nontumor tissue and axillary lymph nodes, and the study compared the TCR beta repertoires across these three sources. In human breast cancer, the study set out to evaluate how tumor, surrounding tissue and draining lymph node repertoires relate to one another and whether T cells may move between these sites.

Here is what the overall study found, with its caveats: The conclusion that tumor T cells originate in lymph nodes was presented as consistent with a hypothesis rather than as directly demonstrated. Tumor T-cell repertoires showed less diversity than lymph node repertoires and more diversity than nontumor tissue repertoires, and tumor T-cell repertoires showed preferential V and J gene usage. Tumor and nontumor tissue repertoires were found to be significantly more similar in luminal-like than in basal-like breast cancer. The data were judged consistent with most tumor T cells deriving from the lymph node and then expanding within tumor tissue.

The lymph node samples were taken from the axillary draining lymph nodes of breast cancer patients. The TCR comes from a female donor with breast cancer. Some clones in this sample may be carry-over from other donors' samples. The sample consisted of axillary lymph node tissue.

The CDR3 protein: CSASVLPNTATQYF. Read as DNA, the sequence is TGCAGTGCTAGTGTACTACCTAACACAGCTACGCAGTACTTC. This chain joins TRBV20-1 to TRBJ2-5; no D segment can be confidently identified. As encoded in the germline V gene (reference sequence), CDR1 is DFQATT while CDR2 is SNEGSKA. Spanning cysteine to phenylalanine, the CDR3 consists of 14 amino acids. The only DNA kept is the CDR3, 42 bases in frame from the first base. V lost 3 bases and J lost 11 bases; the stretch between them is 22 bases long.